The rows below give T cell receptor beta chains drawn from one sample of a study of shared clonotypes between healthy human individuals. Clones were read by immunoSEQ multiplex PCR, and TCRdb kept only the in-frame ones, dropping some. The sample lists 660,000 or so clones, roughly 95% seen once, with approximately 0.12% in the top ten. Sequenced material: naive CD8+ T cells sorted from blood. Source of these receptors: a woman aged 25 to 39 in good health. Both conserved end residues are part of each CDR3. Each record gives: CDR3 length, J gene, D gene, V gene, clone size, CDR3 protein, CDR3 DNA. A D gene is named only where the DNA matches it firmly. Some rows have no size entry. The others give once, few or many, or a class for an expanded clone.

15,TRBJ2-2,TRBD2,TRBV27,once,CASSLGTSGREELFF,TGTGCCAGCAGTTTAGGGACTAGCGGGAGAGAGGAGCTGTTTTTT
14,TRBJ2-5,NA,TRBV25-1,NA,CASSVEEVEETQYF,TGTGCCAGCAGTGTTGAGGAAGTCGAAGAGACCCAGTACTTC
14,TRBJ2-7,NA,TRBV6-5,NA,CASQGGGAGYEQYF,TGTGCCTCCCAGGGGGGGGGCGCAGGTTACGAGCAGTACTTC
14,TRBJ2-7,NA,TRBV9,NA,CASSVGSSLYEQYF,TGTGCCAGCAGCGTAGGTAGCAGCCTCTACGAGCAGTACTTC
13,TRBJ2-1,TRBD1,TRBV27,NA,CASSSTGYNEQFF,TGTGCCAGCAGTTCGACAGGGTACAATGAGCAGTTCTTC
13,TRBJ2-3,NA,TRBV27,NA,CASSLLGTDTQYF,TGTGCCAGCAGTCTACTCGGGACAGATACGCAGTATTTT
13,TRBJ1-2,NA,TRBV5-6,NA,CASTPGGGSGYTF,TGTGCCAGCACCCCGGGCGGAGGGAGTGGCTACACCTTC
14,TRBJ1-2,TRBD1,TRBV13,NA,CASSPGQGSDGYTF,TGTGCCAGCAGCCCGGGACAGGGGTCCGATGGCTACACCTTC
11,TRBJ2-1,NA,TRBV20-1,NA,CSADLGHEQFF,TGCAGTGCTGATCTCGGTCATGAGCAGTTCTTC
14,TRBJ2-1,NA,TRBV9,once,CASSVMDPYNEQFF,TGTGCCAGCAGCGTAATGGATCCCTACAATGAGCAGTTCTTC
16,TRBJ2-7,TRBD2,TRBV27,NA,CASRARTGLADYEQYF,TGTGCCAGTCGGGCACGCACTGGACTAGCCGATTACGAGCAGTACTTC
17,TRBJ2-3,TRBD2,TRBV27,NA,CASSLSHLAGAGNTQYF,TGTGCCAGCAGTTTATCGCACTTAGCGGGAGCTGGAAATACGCAGTATTTT
15,TRBJ2-7,TRBD2,TRBV6-5,NA,CASSPNPGLVSEQYF,TGTGCCAGCAGTCCAAACCCGGGACTAGTTTCCGAGCAGTACTTC
15,TRBJ2-7,TRBD2,TRBV6-1,NA,CASSEFERGAYEQYF,TGTGCCAGCAGTGAATTTGAGCGGGGGGCCTACGAGCAGTACTTC
14,TRBJ1-2,NA,TRBV7-9,NA,CASSLLGYEDGYTF,TGTGCCAGCAGCTTATTGGGGTATGAAGATGGCTACACCTTC
13,TRBJ2-1,NA,TRBV28,once,CASTGEVSNEQFF,TGTGCCAGCACGGGGGAGGTGAGCAATGAGCAGTTCTTC
13,TRBJ2-7,NA,TRBV11-2,NA,CASSLVLSPEQYF,TGTGCCAGCAGCTTAGTACTGTCCCCCGAGCAGTACTTC